Presented here are 31 T cell receptor beta chains from one specimen sequenced in a study of cytomegalovirus exposure and HLA in healthy donors. Use of 60 Vbeta and 13 Jbeta primers characterized the PCR. Data came from immunoSEQ multiplex PCR; TCRdb stores just in-frame clones and leaves some out. Of 90,000 to 150,000 clones detected, nearly 65% appear once; the ten largest clones hold approximately 9.1%. What was sequenced was PBMCs. The source of these receptors is a man aged 40-49 years in good health and CMV-seropositive.

The rearrangement links TRBV30 to TRBJ1-3; 8 bases are a match to TRBD1. Looked up from germline, CDR1 is GTSNPN and CDR2 is SVGIG (reference sequence). The length of the CDR3 is 17 residues. V lost 0 bases, J lost 1 base, and 8 bases stayed unmatched. CDR3 amino acids: CAWSVIGQGLSGNTIYF. As DNA, the CDR3 is TGTGCCTGGAGTGTAATCGGACAGGGACTATCTGGAAACACCATATATTTT.

The J gene is TRBJ1-5, the V gene TRBV29-1; tentatively, D is TRBD1 (5 bases). Germline V gene data show CDR1 as SQVTM and CDR2 as ANQGSEA. The CDR3 extends over 12 amino acids. The ends were cut back, 4 bases at V and 7 bases at J, with 11 bases in the middle. For the CDR3, the DNA is TGCAGCGTTGGATGGAGGGGACAGCCCCAGCATTTT. As protein: CSVGWRGQPQHF.

V and J are TRBV28 and TRBJ2-7; 11 bases line up with TRBD1. This CDR3 spans 15 amino acids. Germline values: CDR1 MDHEN, CDR2 SYDVKM. The V gene end was trimmed by 5 bases and the J gene end by 3 bases; junction bases not matched to a gene: 6. As DNA, the CDR3 is TGTGCCAGCAGTCCCCCAGGGACAGGGGGCTACGAGCAGTACTTC. Its translation: CASSPPGTGGYEQYF. Full variable domain (rest looked up from reference TRBV28 and TRBJ2-7): DVKVTQSSRYLVKRTGEKVFLECVQDMDHENMFWYRQDPGLGLRLIYFSYDVKMKEKGDIPEGYSVSREKKERFSLILESASTNQTSMYLCASSPPGTGGYEQYFGPGTRLTVT.

The chain combines TRBV7-9 with TRBJ1-6; D uncertain. The CDR3 length is 12 residues. Trimming removed 5 bases from V and 12 bases from J, with 11 bases in between. Germline assignment: CDR1 SEHNR and CDR2 FQNEAQ (reference sequence). In DNA form, the CDR3 reads TGTGCCAGCAGCGCGACTGGTTTACCCCTCCACTTT. As protein: CASSATGLPLHF.

This clone has only a few counts. The genes are TRBV19 and TRBJ2-3; no definite D call. The V end lost 5 bases, the J end lost 0 bases, and 12 bases lay between the germline ends. Germline lookup yields CDR1 LNHDA and CDR2 SQIVND (reference sequence). This CDR3 contains 15 residues. In DNA form, the CDR3 reads TGTGCCAGTAGTTCGCCAGGAACTAGCACAGATACGCAGTATTTT. Its protein product is CASSSPGTSTDTQYF. The full variable domain, rest sourced from reference TRBV19 and TRBJ2-3, is DGGITQSPKYLFRKEGQNVTLSCEQNLNHDAMYWYRQDPGQGLRLIYYSQIVNDFQKGDIAEGYSVSREKKESFPLTVTSAQKNPTAFYLCASSSPGTSTDTQYFGPGTRLTVL.

This clone was counted a few times. V gene TRBV6-1 combines with J gene TRBJ2-5, with TRBD2 identical over 8 bases. Germline loops: CDR1 MNHNS, CDR2 SASEGT. Germline trimming cut 5 bases from V and 5 bases from J; bases unmatched to any gene: 4. This CDR3 has 13 amino acids. The CDR3 DNA follows: TGTGCCAGCAGTTCTCCGGGGGGGGAGACCCAGTACTTC. Protein product: CASSSPGGETQYF.

The chain carries TRBV4-2 and TRBJ2-1; D possibly corresponds to TRBD2 (6 bases). Germline V CDR1 and CDR2: LGHNA, YNFKEQ. This CDR3 comprises 17 residues. The germline V and J ends were trimmed by 0 bases and 6 bases, with 18 bases remaining between them. The CDR3 loop reads CASSQDFGLGGVNEQFF. As DNA, the CDR3 is TGTGCCAGCAGCCAAGACTTTGGGCTCGGAGGGGTCAATGAGCAGTTCTTC.

The V call is TRBV12-5, the J call TRBJ1-5; D unresolved. With 3 bases removed from V and 2 bases from J, the gap between germline ends came to 5 bases. Germline V gene lookup returns CDR1 LGHNT and CDR2 FRNRAP. CDR3 size: 13 residues. The CDR3 loop is CASGLEGNQPQHF. The CDR3 DNA follows: TGTGCTAGTGGTTTAGAGGGCAATCAGCCCCAGCATTTT.

This clone was observed a handful of times. The chain uses TRBV7-3 and TRBJ2-2, with D possibly being TRBD1 (6 bases). This CDR3 is 17 amino acids long. The germline CDR1 and CDR2 sequences are SGHTA and FQGTGA. V gave up 2 bases and J gave up 0 bases, with 13 bases separating them. In DNA form, the CDR3 reads TGTGCCAGCAGCTTACTACCGAAGGGGGCGAACACCGGGGAGCTGTTTTTT. It specifies CASSLLPKGANTGELFF. Combining the CDR3 with reference TRBV7-3 and TRBJ2-2 gives the whole variable domain GAGVSQTPSNKVTEKGKYVELRCDPISGHTALYWYRQSLGQGPEFLIYFQGTGAADDSGLPNDRFFAVRPEGSVSTLKIQRTERGDSAVYLCASSLLPKGANTGELFFGEGSRLTVL.

This clone has only one observation. V is TRBV5-6 and J is TRBJ2-5; 7 bases are a match to TRBD1. Near its end, the DNA agrees better with TRBJ2-7, so the J call may be wrong. The CDR3 loop spans 14 amino acids. CDR1 SGHDT and CDR2 YYEEEE come from the germline V gene. DNA of the CDR3: TGTGCCAGCAGCTTAAGGACAGGCTACTACGAGCAGTACTTC. It codes for CASSLRTGYYEQYF.

A single count supports this clone. V and J are TRBV6-1 and TRBJ1-5, with 7 bases matching TRBD1. J gave up 4 bases and V 4 bases, and 7 bases lay outside the gene matches. Per the germline V gene, CDR1 is MNHNS and CDR2 is SASEGT. The CDR3 totals 15 residues. In DNA form, the CDR3 reads TGTGCCAGCAGTGGATCCGGGACAGCTAATCAGCCCCAGCATTTT. Amino acids: CASSGSGTANQPQHF.

The V and J genes are TRBV25-1 and TRBJ1-1; TRBD1 agrees at 10 bases. Germline lookup yields CDR1 MGHDK and CDR2 SYGVNS. The CDR3 spans 18 residues. V lost 0 bases, J lost 3 bases, and 10 bases stayed unmatched. The CDR3 loop is CASSEYRQGASWDTEAFF. DNA for the CDR3: TGTGCCAGCAGTGAATATCGACAGGGGGCGAGTTGGGACACTGAAGCTTTCTTT.

The chain couples TRBV28 to TRBJ2-3; D unclear. The CDR3 spans 12 residues. Looked up from germline, CDR1 is MDHEN and CDR2 is SYDVKM. V was shortened by 6 bases and J by 0 bases, with 4 bases between the two germline ends. CDR3: CASSQSTDTQYF. CDR3 DNA sequence: TGTGCCAGCAGCCAGAGCACAGATACGCAGTATTTT.

The chain uses TRBV19 and TRBJ1-4; D perhaps matches TRBD1 (5 bases). Trimming removed 5 bases at V and 7 bases at J, with 17 bases between. The CDR3 is 15 residues long. In germline, CDR1 is LNHDA, CDR2 SQIVND (reference sequence). The CDR3 DNA sequence: TGTGCCAGTAGTGCCCTCGGACAACGAATTGAAAAACTGTTTTTT. It encodes CASSALGQRIEKLFF.

CDR3 protein: CASSQVLAGTDTQYF. CDR3 coding DNA: TGCGCCAGCAGCCAAGTGCTAGCCGGCACAGATACGCAGTATTTT. The rearrangement joins TRBV4-3 to TRBJ2-3, with a possible D match to TRBD2 (5 bases). The V gene's germline CDR1 is LGHNA and CDR2 YSLEER. V shed 1 base and J shed 1 base, with 9 bases lying between them. The CDR3 is made up of 15 amino acids.

This clone was seen only a few times. The gene calls are TRBV6-5 and TRBJ2-7; 8 bases fit TRBD2. Germline-derived CDR1 and CDR2 are MNHEY and SVGAGI. V trimming: 7 bases; J trimming: 4 bases; junction bases outside the gene matches: 12. CDR3 length equals 15 residues. CDR3: CASMDSGLAGYEQYF. In DNA form, the CDR3 reads TGTGCCAGCATGGACTCTGGGCTAGCGGGTTACGAGCAGTACTTC.

The chain carries TRBV5-1 and TRBJ2-6; 7 bases match TRBD2. The J segment lost 2 bases and the V segment lost 3 bases, leaving 8 bases of the junction unmatched. Germline CDR1 is SGHRS and CDR2 is YFSETQ. This CDR3 has 17 amino acids. The CDR3 region is CASSWGRGGTGANVLTF. DNA of the CDR3: TGCGCCAGCAGCTGGGGCCGGGGAGGGACTGGGGCCAACGTCCTGACTTTC.

The chain joins TRBV19 to TRBJ2-5; 7 bases agree with TRBD1. In germline, CDR1 is LNHDA, CDR2 SQIVND (reference sequence). The CDR3 spans 15 residues. Trimming removed 2 bases from V and 2 bases from J; junction bases left unmatched: 5. CDR3 protein: CASSILGTVQETQYF. CDR3 coding DNA: TGTGCCAGTAGTATACTAGGGACAGTACAAGAGACCCAGTACTTC.

This chain links TRBV6-1 with TRBJ1-5; no reliable D call. The V gene's germline CDR1 is MNHNS and CDR2 SASEGT. This CDR3 is 15 amino acids long. V was shortened by 2 bases and J by 2 bases, with 10 bases between the two germline ends. The CDR3 DNA follows: TGTGCCAGCAGTGAACGGGGTTTCGGCAATCAGCCCCAGCATTTT. Its protein is CASSERGFGNQPQHF.

CDR3 coding DNA: TGTGCCATCAGTGGAGGACAGGAATTTAACTATGGCTACACCTTC. It codes for CAISGGQEFNYGYTF. V gene TRBV10-3 combines with J gene TRBJ1-2; the match to TRBD1 covers 7 bases. The CDR3 is 15 amino acids. Germline CDR1 is ENHRY and CDR2 is SYGVKD. J lost 1 base, V lost 4 bases, and 6 bases had no gene match.

This clone was seen many times. The V and J genes are TRBV29-1 and TRBJ2-5, with TRBD2 identical over 7 bases. V lost 5 bases, J lost 0 bases, and 6 bases stayed unmatched. Germline CDR1 is SQVTM and CDR2 is ANQGSEA. The CDR3 loop spans 14 amino acids. The chain's CDR3 is CSVWGAGHQETQYF. DNA for the CDR3: TGCAGCGTTTGGGGAGCGGGACACCAAGAGACCCAGTACTTC.

This sequence joins TRBV7-9 and TRBJ1-1, with 8 nucleotides matching TRBD1. Germline assignment: CDR1 SEHNR and CDR2 FQNEAQ (reference sequence). This CDR3 has 13 residues. Trimming removed 5 bases from V and 5 bases from J; junction bases left unmatched: 4. This chain's CDR3 is CASSLQGATEAFF. CDR3 DNA sequence: TGTGCCAGCAGCCTGCAGGGGGCAACTGAAGCTTTCTTT.

V usage is TRBV6-5 and J usage is TRBJ2-1; 7 nucleotides line up with TRBD2. The CDR3 has 12 amino acids. The V segment lost 2 bases and the J segment 9 bases; nucleotides outside the gene matches: 1. Germline values: CDR1 MNHEY, CDR2 SVGAGI. Here the CDR3 DNA reads TGTGCCAGCAGTTACGCGGGAGCTGAGCAGTTCTTC. The encoded protein is CASSYAGAEQFF.

This CDR3 is CASSLKDRGNYGYTF. CDR3 sequence (DNA): TGTGCCAGCAGCTTGAAGGACAGGGGGAACTATGGCTACACCTTC. This rearrangement joins TRBV13 to TRBJ1-2, with TRBD1 matching 10 bases. This CDR3 region has 15 residues. CDR1 is PRHDT and CDR2 is FYEKMQ in the germline V gene (reference sequence). V was pared by 3 bases and J by 2 bases, with 3 bases of the junction left unmatched.

The chain joins TRBV5-6 to TRBJ1-2, with 10 bases that match TRBD1. Germline-derived CDR1 and CDR2 are SGHDT and YYEEEE. There are 16 residues in the CDR3. J gave up 1 base and V 0 bases, and 3 bases lay outside the gene matches. CDR3 DNA: TGTGCCAGCAGCTTGGCCGGGACAGGGGTTAACTATGGCTACACCTTC. Its translation is CASSLAGTGVNYGYTF.

The CDR3 loop reads CASSKERRQRCNQPQHF. The CDR3 nucleotides read TGTGCCAGCAGCAAAGAACGACGACAAAGATGCAATCAGCCCCAGCATTTT. The V gene is TRBV21-1, the J gene TRBJ1-5; the D call of TRBD1 is as the table states it, not checked on the DNA. TRBV21-1 is given as a pseudogene. The CDR3 spans 17 residues.

In nucleotides, the CDR3 is TGTGCCAGCAGCTTGGGGAGGCAGGGGGCCTCAGAGACCCAGTACTTC. It encodes CASSLGRQGASETQYF. The V and J genes are TRBV7-3 and TRBJ2-5; 8 nucleotides align to TRBD1. V lost 3 bases to trimming and J lost 4 bases; unmatched junction nucleotides: 10. This CDR3 has 16 amino acids. In germline, CDR1 is SGHTA, CDR2 FQGTGA.

The V gene is TRBV7-8, the J gene TRBJ1-4; D unclear. Germline CDR1 is SGHVS and CDR2 is FQNEAQ. Trimming cost V 1 base and J 7 bases, with 10 bases left between them. This CDR3 is built from 14 residues. The CDR3 protein is CASSLGAVVEKLFF. The CDR3, as DNA: TGTGCCAGCAGCTTAGGCGCGGTGGTTGAAAAACTGTTTTTT.

The chain is built from TRBV4-1 and TRBJ2-7, with 12 bases that match TRBD1. CDR1 is MGHRA, CDR2 YSYEKL, per germline. The CDR3 contains 16 residues. V was clipped by 4 bases and J by 5 bases; unmatched bases: 9. For the CDR3, the DNA is TGCGCCAGCAGCCCTTCTTGGGACAGGGGGCGTGACGAGCAGTACTTC. This gives the protein CASSPSWDRGRDEQYF.

The genes are TRBV19 and TRBJ2-6, with 8 bases fitting TRBD1. The germline V gene has CDR1 LNHDA and CDR2 SQIVND (reference sequence). V lost 6 bases and J lost 2; bases outside the gene matches: 9. CDR3 size: 17 residues. CDR3 amino acids: CASSLPAGGAGANVLTF. CDR3 in DNA: TGTGCCAGTAGCCTACCTGCAGGGGGCGCTGGGGCCAACGTCCTGACTTTC.

The rearrangement uses TRBV6-6 and TRBJ2-2; 9 bases line up with TRBD2. Per the germline V gene, CDR1 is MNHNY and CDR2 is SVGAGI (reference sequence). This CDR3 is 16 amino acids long. The trim removed 4 bases at V and 3 bases at J, leaving 6 bases unmatched. The DNA for the CDR3 is TGTGCCAGCAGTTCCAGCGGGGGGTCAGACACCGGGGAGCTGTTTTTT. Translated, it gives CASSSSGGSDTGELFF.